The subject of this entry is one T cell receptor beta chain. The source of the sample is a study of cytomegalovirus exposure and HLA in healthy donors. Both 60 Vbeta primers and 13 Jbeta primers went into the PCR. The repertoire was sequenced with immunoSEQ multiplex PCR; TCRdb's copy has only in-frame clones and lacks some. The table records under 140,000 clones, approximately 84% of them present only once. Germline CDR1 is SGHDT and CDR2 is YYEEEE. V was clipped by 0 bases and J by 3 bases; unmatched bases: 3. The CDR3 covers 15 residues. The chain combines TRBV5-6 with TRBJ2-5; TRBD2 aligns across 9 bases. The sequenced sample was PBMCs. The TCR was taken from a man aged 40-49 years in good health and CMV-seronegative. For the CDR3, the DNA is TGTGCCAGCAGCTTGGTTGCGGGGGGGGAAGAGACCCAGTACTTC. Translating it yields CASSLVAGGEETQYF.